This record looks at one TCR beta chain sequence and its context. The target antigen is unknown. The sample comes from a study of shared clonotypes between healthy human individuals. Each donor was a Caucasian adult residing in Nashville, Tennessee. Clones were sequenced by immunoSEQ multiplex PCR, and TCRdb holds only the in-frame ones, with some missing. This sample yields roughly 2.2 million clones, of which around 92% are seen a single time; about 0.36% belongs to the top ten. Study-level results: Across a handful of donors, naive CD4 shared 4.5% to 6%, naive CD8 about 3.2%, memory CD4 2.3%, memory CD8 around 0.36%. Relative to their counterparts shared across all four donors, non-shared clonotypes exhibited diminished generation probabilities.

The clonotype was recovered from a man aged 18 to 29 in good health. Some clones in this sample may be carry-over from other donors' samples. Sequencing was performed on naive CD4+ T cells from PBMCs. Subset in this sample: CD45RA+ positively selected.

The CDR3 here is CASSLGQIYGYTF. CDR3 coding DNA: TGCGCCAGCAGCTTGGGTCAAATATATGGCTACACCTTC. The J gene is TRBJ1-2, the V gene TRBV5-1; D is ambiguous. Looked up from germline, CDR1 is SGHRS and CDR2 is YFSETQ. Trimming shortened V by 0 bases and J by 5 bases, and 8 bases separated the two germline ends. The CDR3 contains 13 residues.